One T cell receptor beta chain is described in this entry. Researchers isolated at least 6 million PBMCs per sample. Samples each had at least 5 micrograms of total RNA extracted. The CDR3 has 14 amino acids. Germline V gives CDR1 MNHNS, CDR2 SASEGT. V lost 4 bases to trimming and J lost 4 bases, with 13 bases between them. This record belongs to a study of blood T cells in healthy people across ages. For the second PCR, which ran for about 6 to 11 cycles, a sample-barcoded 5' primer and a J-beta primer mix were used. Every cDNA molecule bore a tag from a template-switch adaptor containing 12 random nucleotides. TCRdb analysed the 5' RACE reads with MiXCR anew, one entry per CDR3 protein. This repertoire shows more than 800,000 distinct CDR3 sequences, 45% found once; its top ten account for over 15%.

This sequence originates from a woman aged 60-75 years in good health. This chain connects TRBV6-1 to TRBJ1-2, with D possibly matching TRBD1 (6 bases). Source material: blood. Written as DNA, the CDR3 is TGTGCCAGCAGTGTACAGGGAATCGCCTATGGCTACACCTTC. Translation: CASSVQGIAYGYTF.